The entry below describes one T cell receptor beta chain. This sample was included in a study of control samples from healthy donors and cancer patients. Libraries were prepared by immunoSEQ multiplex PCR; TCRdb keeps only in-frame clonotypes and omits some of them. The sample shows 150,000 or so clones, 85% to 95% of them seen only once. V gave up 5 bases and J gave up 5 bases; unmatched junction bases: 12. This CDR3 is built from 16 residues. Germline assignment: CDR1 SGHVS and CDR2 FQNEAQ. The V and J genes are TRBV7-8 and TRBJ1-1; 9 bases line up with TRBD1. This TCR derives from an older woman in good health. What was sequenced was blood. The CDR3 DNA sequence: TGTGCCAGCAGCCATACACTGGGACAGGGCCGGACTGAAGCTTTCTTT. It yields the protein CASSHTLGQGRTEAFF.